A single T cell receptor (gamma chain) is shown here with its context. The antigen this receptor binds is unknown. A read error likely explains this, since a far larger clone differs by one base. Other DNA sequences of this sample code for an identical CDR3. The entry originates in a study of intestinal T cells in coeliac disease (dated by TCRdb to the early 2020s). Background for the entire study: In the TRG cohort, the mean age of coeliac patients was roughly 15 years compared with 50 to 65 years for controls, so the coeliac patients were much younger than the controls. The TCR-delta (TRD) cohort included duodenal biopsies from 11 coeliac disease patients and 11 non-coeliac controls. Duodenal biopsies from 33 coeliac disease patients and approximately 20 non-coeliac controls were included in a second, larger TCR-gamma (TRG) cohort. The paper's findings and limits, for the study overall: Of about 54 biopsies, roughly 51 (about 94%) were correctly classified by TRG clustering, and a leave-one-out accuracy of around 90% was reported. All 20 or so biopsies in training were correctly classified by TRD kmer-based clustering, and a leave-one-out accuracy of roughly 90% was reported. A significant age difference was observed between coeliac and control groups, although significant classification was not yielded by an age-split analysis. It was not possible to tell repeated CDR3 amino acid sequences apart from PCR duplicates. FFPE-derived DNA was found to be relatively degraded, and loss of a proportion of TCR sequences in each sample was likely caused by this degradation.

Genomic DNA was extracted with the QIAamp DNA FFPE tissue kit from ten 5-um FFPE scrolls per case. Fully anonymised formalin-fixed paraffin-embedded duodenal biopsies surplus to diagnostic needs were used to test TCR repertoire-based classification of coeliac disease. There are 15 amino acids in the CDR3, from cysteine to phenylalanine inclusive. Of all the DNA, just the CDR3 is kept, 45 bases in frame from base 1. Here V drops 0 bases and J drops 2 bases, and the junction holds 3 bases not matched to any gene. CDR1 and CDR2, looked up from the germline V gene (reference sequence), are GITISATS and ISYDGTV. Preparation of the library involved multiplex PCR. The sequencing machine was an Ion Torrent PGM. The LymphoTrack kit, which has primers carrying Illumina adapters, was used to amplify TRG repertoires from approximately 210 ng of biopsy DNA. TRG amplicons were purified with AMPure XP beads, quantified on a 2100 Bioanalyzer, and pooled equimolarly. Sequencing of TRG libraries was performed on an Ion PGM instrument. On the authors' methods: Reads in which more than 10% of nucleotides fell below the per-patient third-quartile quality score were removed with FastX. IMGT/HighV-QUEST was used to align reads in order to assign V, D and J genes, locate CDR3 regions and judge functionality. After the sequences were translated into amino acids, every sequence predicted to be non-functional was thrown out. CDR3s were broken into kmers both with and without positional annotation, kmer frequencies were analysed by PCA, and samples were clustered using each of the 1023 combinations of PCs 1-10. Leave-one-out cross-validation was used to validate the classification, with parameters re-optimised on the remaining samples in each round. Shannon diversity was calculated with the vegan R package from repeated random subsamples, each the size of the lowest read count. TCRdb processed the public reads again with the CATT caller, after which rows with matching DNA were combined. V and J calls and clone size were set by TCRdb, not the authors. Within this sample are more than 300 gamma-chain clones, with over 40% of them counted one time only. 28% of the sample lies in the top ten.

The clonotype comes from a human donor with celiac disease. The sequence is built from TRGV9 and TRGJP2. Sequencing input: a duodenal biopsy. At the DNA level, the sequence is TGTGCCTTGTGGGAGGTGAACAGTAGTGATTGGATCAAGACGTTT. Translation gives CALWEVNSSDWIKTF.